These 26 T cell receptor beta chains were all obtained from the same sample, sequenced in a study of T cells after yellow fever vaccination. TCRdb passed the 5' RACE reads through MiXCR, listing each CDR3 protein once. This sample carries 250,000 to 300,000 distinct CDR3 sequences, about 10% of them seen once, and the ten largest clones take about 3.5%. Here the sequenced sample was CD4+ T cells sorted from PBMCs, taken 5 days after the yellow fever booster vaccination. The source of these receptors is a man in his late teens or twenties who received the YFV17D yellow fever vaccine.

This clonotype turned up a few times. The chain joins TRBV5-4 to TRBJ2-7, with 13 positions matching TRBD2. Germline CDR1 reads SGHNT; CDR2 reads YYREEE (reference sequence). Unmatched junction bases numbered 4, after V lost 4 bases and J lost 0 bases. The CDR3 has 16 residues. The CDR3 coding sequence is TGTGCCAGCAGCCCGGGACTAGCGGGGTCCTCCTACGAGCAGTACTTC. Its protein product is CASSPGLAGSSYEQYF.

The J gene is TRBJ1-6, the V gene TRBV7-2; TRBD1 aligns across 7 bases. The CDR3 is made up of 17 amino acids. Germline V CDR1 and CDR2: SGHTA, FQGNSA. After removal of 3 bases from V and 5 bases from J, the junction contained 10 bases not matched to a gene. Written as DNA, the CDR3 is TGTGCCAGCAGCTTCGGGAGGGGGCGCGCGGATAATTCACCCCTCCACTTT. Residues: CASSFGRGRADNSPLHF.

This clonotype was observed a handful of times. The gene calls are TRBV6-2 or TRBV6-3 and TRBJ1-1; TRBD1 aligns across 7 bases. The CDR3 loop spans 15 amino acids. Germline CDR1 is MNHEY and CDR2 is SVGEGT. J lost 6 bases, V lost 1 base, and 8 bases had no gene match. The CDR3 bases are TGTGCCAGCAGTTACTTTGGAGGGGGCGGCTCTGAAGCTTTCTTT. Its protein is CASSYFGGGGSEAFF.

This clonotype turned up a few times. V usage is TRBV4-3 and J usage is TRBJ2-7; 7 bases are a match to TRBD1. The germline V gene has CDR1 LGHNA and CDR2 YSLEER. Trimming took 4 bases from V and 4 from J; bases not matched to a gene: 4. CDR3 length equals 13 residues. DNA of the CDR3: TGCGCCAGCAGCCGCTTACAGGGGTACGAGCAGTACTTC. Protein: CASSRLQGYEQYF.

This clonotype was found a few times. This chain connects TRBV6-6 to TRBJ1-2; D is ambiguous. Germline V gene sequence: CDR1 MNHNY, CDR2 SVGAGI (reference sequence). The germline V and J ends were trimmed by 4 bases and 0 bases, with 9 bases remaining between them. There are 14 residues in the CDR3. Written as DNA, the CDR3 is TGTGCCAGCAGTTCCCCCGCAGCTAACTATGGCTACACCTTC. Encoded protein: CASSSPAANYGYTF.

The sample holds a few counts of this clonotype. The V gene is TRBV10-3, the J gene TRBJ2-4; 8 bases match TRBD1. The CDR3 is made up of 19 amino acids. Germline V lookup: CDR1 ENHRY, CDR2 SYGVKD. The trim removed 3 bases at V and 0 bases at J, leaving 13 bases unmatched. CDR3 in amino acids: CAISDPGTGGTGAKNIQYF. In DNA, the CDR3 is TGTGCCATCAGTGACCCAGGGACAGGCGGAACTGGAGCCAAAAACATTCAGTACTTC.

This clonotype was seen only a few times. The chain combines TRBV6-1 with TRBJ2-1, with TRBD2 matching over 8 bases. There are 14 residues in the CDR3. The germline gives CDR1 MNHNS, CDR2 SASEGT. J gave up 5 bases and V 3 bases, and 3 bases lay outside the gene matches. This chain's CDR3 is CASSERLANNEQFF. CDR3 DNA sequence: TGTGCCAGCAGTGAGCGACTAGCGAACAATGAGCAGTTCTTC.

This clonotype has more than one count but fewer than ten. J is TRBJ2-5 and V is TRBV11-3; D could derive from TRBD1 or TRBD2 (5 bases each). The V end lost 5 bases, the J end lost 7 bases, and 17 bases lay between the germline ends. This CDR3 is built from 14 residues. Germline V gene lookup returns CDR1 SGHNT and CDR2 YENEEA. DNA of the CDR3: TGTGCCAGCAGCGACCGGGACGGTTATGGGACCCAGTACTTC. Its protein is CASSDRDGYGTQYF.

In its sample, this clonotype was seen a few times. The rearrangement links TRBV5-5 to TRBJ2-3; D gene uncertain. Germline CDR1 SGHKS, CDR2 YYEKEE (reference sequence). This CDR3 region has 15 residues. Between the trimmed V and J ends, which lost 4 bases and 0 bases, there was a span of 12 bases. The CDR3 reads CASSRVGTSTDTQYF. The DNA of the CDR3 is TGTGCCAGCAGCCGCGTTGGAACTAGCACAGATACGCAGTATTTT.

The genes are TRBV6-2 or TRBV6-3 and TRBJ1-1, with D unclear. V lost 0 bases, J lost 5 bases, and 10 bases lay in between. The CDR3 is 14 residues long. The germline gives CDR1 MNHEY, CDR2 SVGEGT. CDR3 region: CASSYSKGRTEAFF. The CDR3 nucleotides read TGTGCCAGCAGTTACTCGAAGGGCCGGACTGAAGCTTTCTTT.

The rearrangement links TRBV12-3 or TRBV12-4 to TRBJ1-5, with D hard to call. CDR3 length: 13 amino acids. With 2 bases removed from V and 6 bases from J, the gap between germline ends came to 8 bases. In DNA form, the CDR3 reads TGTGCCAGCAGTTTAAGGTTGGGTCAGCCCCAGCATTTT. Protein product: CASSLRLGQPQHF.

This clonotype has more than one count but fewer than ten. This chain joins TRBV15 and TRBJ1-5; a possible D gene is TRBD1 (5 bases). V lost 3 bases, J lost 7 bases, and 10 bases lay in between. CDR1 and CDR2 (germline): LNHNV, YYDKDF (reference sequence). CDR3 length: 13 amino acids. Written as DNA, the CDR3 is TGTGCCACCAGCAGGGGGGGGATCCAGCCCCAGCATTTT. Its protein product is CATSRGGIQPQHF.

The chain joins TRBV12-3 or TRBV12-4 to TRBJ1-5; D is possibly TRBD1 (5 bases). CDR3 size: 14 residues. Trimming pared 6 bases from V and 3 bases from J, leaving 12 bases between. CDR3 amino acids: CASRNSGNNQPQHF. The CDR3 DNA is TGTGCCAGCAGGAACTCAGGGAACAATCAGCCCCAGCATTTT.

This clonotype has just a few counts. V and J are TRBV6-2 or TRBV6-3 and TRBJ1-5; 7 bases line up with TRBD1. This CDR3 contains 14 residues. CDR1 MNHEY and CDR2 SVGEGT come from the germline V gene. The J segment lost 7 bases and the V segment lost 6 bases, leaving 9 bases of the junction unmatched. The CDR3 sequence is CASRGQATRQPQHF. CDR3 nucleotides: TGTGCCAGCAGAGGACAGGCCACCAGACAGCCCCAGCATTTT.

This sequence joins TRBV19 and TRBJ2-7; TRBD1 matches at 8 bases. V was clipped by 5 bases and J by 5 bases; unmatched bases: 8. The germline CDR1 and CDR2 sequences are LNHDA and SQIVND (reference sequence). The CDR3 consists of 14 residues. This CDR3 reads CASSPRQGAHEQYV. CDR3 bases: TGTGCCAGTAGTCCCCGGCAGGGGGCTCACGAGCAGTACGTC.

J is TRBJ1-5 and V is TRBV6-2 or TRBV6-3; D is unresolved. V shed 0 bases and J shed 1 base, with 10 bases lying between them. Germline-derived CDR1 and CDR2 are MNHEY and SVGEGT. The CDR3 is made up of 16 amino acids. The CDR3 sequence is CASSYSSQPSNQPQHF. DNA of the CDR3: TGTGCCAGCAGTTACTCGTCCCAGCCCAGCAATCAGCCCCAGCATTTT.

This clonotype was counted only a few times. This sequence joins TRBV4-2 and TRBJ2-3; 8 bases align to TRBD2. This CDR3 spans 15 amino acids. V was pared by 5 bases and J by 0 bases, with 4 bases of the junction left unmatched. Germline V gene lookup returns CDR1 LGHNA and CDR2 YNFKEQ. DNA for the CDR3: TGTGCCAGCAGCGCACGGGGGGGGAGCACAGATACGCAGTATTTT. It encodes CASSARGGSTDTQYF.

This clonotype was found a few times. The chain joins TRBV2 to TRBJ1-5; D remains unclear. Trimming took 6 bases from V and 7 from J, leaving 10 bases between them. From germline, CDR1 is SNHLY and CDR2 FYNNEI. The CDR3 has 12 residues. The chain's CDR3 is CASSRREQPQHF. The DNA of the CDR3 is TGTGCCAGCAGCCGGAGGGAACAGCCCCAGCATTTT. Based on the CDR3 plus reference TRBV2 and TRBJ1-5, the full variable domain is EPEVTQTPSHQVTQMGQEVILRCVPISNHLYFYWYRQILGQKVEFLVSFYNNEISEKSEIFDDQFSVERPDGSNFTLKIRSTKLEDSAMYFCASSRREQPQHFGDGTRLSIL.

The chain joins TRBV6-6 to TRBJ1-1; D gene uncertain. From germline, CDR1 is MNHNY and CDR2 SVGAGI (reference sequence). This CDR3 has 13 amino acids. V was trimmed by 4 bases and J by 0 bases, leaving 6 bases between them. The CDR3 sequence: CASSSPVNTEAFF. The CDR3 nucleotides read TGTGCCAGCAGTTCTCCGGTGAACACTGAAGCTTTCTTT.

The chain employs TRBV18 and TRBJ1-2; 7 nucleotides align to TRBD1. The J segment lost 0 bases and the V segment lost 2 bases, leaving 3 bases of the junction unmatched. Looked up from germline, CDR1 is KGHSH and CDR2 is LQKENI. CDR3 size: 15 residues. The CDR3 bases are TGTGCCAGCTCACCAACGGGACAGACTAACTATGGCTACACCTTC. This translates into CASSPTGQTNYGYTF.

This clonotype was seen only a few times. The chain uses TRBV18 and TRBJ2-7; no clear D. The CDR3 has 15 residues. CDR1 is KGHSH and CDR2 is LQKENI in the germline V gene. Trimming left V 1 base short and J 4 bases short, with 14 bases between. The CDR3 spells CASSPLPPTRYEQYF. The CDR3 coding sequence is TGTGCCAGCTCACCACTTCCCCCCACACGGTACGAGCAGTACTTC.

This clonotype turned up a few times. The V gene is TRBV5-1, the J gene TRBJ1-4, with 10 bases identical to TRBD1. Germline lookup yields CDR1 SGHRS and CDR2 YFSETQ. This CDR3 is 15 amino acids long. J lost 8 bases, V lost 4 bases, and 8 bases had no gene match. The CDR3 nucleotides are TGCGCCAGCAGCCCACTGGGACAGGGGACGGAAAAACTGTTTTTT. Its translation is CASSPLGQGTEKLFF.

The chain carries TRBV3-1 and TRBJ1-1; a possible D gene is TRBD1 (6 bases). The germline V and J ends were trimmed by 2 bases and 1 base, with 11 bases remaining between them. Per the germline V gene, CDR1 is LGHDT and CDR2 is YNNKEL (reference sequence). The CDR3 spans 15 residues. CDR3: CASSQLPTGNTEAFF. The CDR3 DNA follows: TGTGCCAGCAGCCAACTACCGACAGGGAACACTGAAGCTTTCTTT. Using reference TRBV3-1 and TRBJ1-1 for the parts outside the CDR3, the full variable domain is DTAVSQTPKYLVTQMGNDKSIKCEQNLGHDTMYWYKQDSKKFLKIMFSYNNKELIINETVPNRFSPKSPDKAHLNLHINSLELGDSAVYFCASSQLPTGNTEAFFGQGTRLTVV.

This clonotype was found many times. This rearrangement joins TRBV7-2 to TRBJ2-5; 10 bases match TRBD2. V was pared by 5 bases and J by 4 bases, with 7 bases of the junction left unmatched. Germline CDR1 SGHTA, CDR2 FQGNSA. This CDR3 region has 15 residues. The CDR3 reads CASSLRLAGGETQYF. CDR3 sequence (DNA): TGTGCCAGCAGCCTACGACTAGCGGGCGGAGAGACCCAGTACTTC.

V gene TRBV5-1 combines with J gene TRBJ1-1; weak D call: TRBD1 (6 bases). The CDR3 runs to 15 residues. Trimming shortened V by 4 bases and J by 5 bases, and 18 bases separated the two germline ends. The germline V gene encodes CDR1 SGHRS and CDR2 YFSETQ. The CDR3 spells CASSRSVGGETEAFF. CDR3 sequence (DNA): TGCGCCAGCAGCCGGTCGGTGGGGGGCGAAACTGAAGCTTTCTTT.

This clonotype was seen only a few times. The chain is built from TRBV7-2 and TRBJ1-2; no definite D call. Germline assignment: CDR1 SGHTA and CDR2 FQGNSA. This CDR3 is built from 14 residues. Trimming shortened V by 7 bases and J by 2 bases, and 14 bases separated the two germline ends. The CDR3 DNA reads as TGTGCCAGCAACCCCAGTGCGGGGAACTATGGCTACACCTTC. Protein product: CASNPSAGNYGYTF.